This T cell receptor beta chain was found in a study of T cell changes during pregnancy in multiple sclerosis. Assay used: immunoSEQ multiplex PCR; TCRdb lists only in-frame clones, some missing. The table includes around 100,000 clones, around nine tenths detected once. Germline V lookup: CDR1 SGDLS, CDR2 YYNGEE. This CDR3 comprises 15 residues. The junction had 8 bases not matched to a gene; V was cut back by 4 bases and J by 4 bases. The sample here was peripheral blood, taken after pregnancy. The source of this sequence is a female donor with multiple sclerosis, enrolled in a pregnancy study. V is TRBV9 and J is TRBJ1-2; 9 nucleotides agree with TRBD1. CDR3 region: CASSPLKTGGYGYTF. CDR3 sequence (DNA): TGTGCCAGCAGCCCCCTCAAGACAGGGGGCTATGGCTACACCTTC.